This T cell receptor beta chain was recovered during a study of cytomegalovirus exposure and HLA in healthy donors. Study-level points and caveats: Differences between HLA loci emerged in a later analysis of TCR association rates, with DRB1 most and HLA-C fewest. Cytomegalovirus association was listed for about 180 TCR beta chains. Reported findings show TCR beta sequences accurately forecast HLA-A and HLA-B alleles in most subjects.

Regarding this clone: Its antigen remains unknown.

This CDR3 comprises 13 residues. V lost 9 bases, J lost 4 bases, and 2 bases stayed unmatched. Germline V CDR1 and CDR2: ENHRY, SYGVKD. The primer mix had 60 Vbeta and 13 Jbeta primers. Libraries were prepared by immunoSEQ multiplex PCR; TCRdb keeps only in-frame clonotypes and omits some of them. The sample lists approximately 150,000 clones; roughly 75% were seen once. The receptor was derived from a female donor in good health and CMV-seronegative. Input material: PBMCs. The chain joins TRBV10-3 to TRBJ2-1; 11 bases match TRBD2. In DNA form, the CDR3 reads TGTGCCATTAGCGGGAGGGAATACAATGAGCAGTTCTTC. Its translation: CAISGREYNEQFF.